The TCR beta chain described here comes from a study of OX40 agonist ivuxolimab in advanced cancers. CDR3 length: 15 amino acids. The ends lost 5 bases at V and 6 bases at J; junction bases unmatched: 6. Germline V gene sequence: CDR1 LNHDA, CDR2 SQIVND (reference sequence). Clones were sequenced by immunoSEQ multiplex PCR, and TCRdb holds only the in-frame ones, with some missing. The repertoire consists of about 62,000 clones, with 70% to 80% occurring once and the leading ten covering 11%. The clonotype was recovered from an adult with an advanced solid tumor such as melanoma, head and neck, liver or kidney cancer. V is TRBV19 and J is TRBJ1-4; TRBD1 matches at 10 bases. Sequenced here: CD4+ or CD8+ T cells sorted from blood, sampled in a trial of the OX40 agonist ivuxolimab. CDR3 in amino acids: CASSAMTGGDEKLFF. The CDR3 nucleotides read TGTGCCAGTAGTGCGATGACAGGGGGCGATGAAAAACTGTTTTTT.